This T cell receptor (beta chain) was recorded in a study of cytomegalovirus exposure and HLA in healthy donors. Both 60 Vbeta primers and 13 Jbeta primers went into the PCR. Here immunoSEQ multiplex PCR was the method, and the copy in TCRdb shows in-frame clones only, minus some. Of around 110,000 clones in the sample, around 85% are singletons; the top ten hold 2% to 2.5%. The germline V and J ends were trimmed by 1 base and 0 bases, with 7 bases remaining between them. There are 14 residues in the CDR3. Germline CDR1 is MGHRA and CDR2 is YSYEKL. Material for sequencing was PBMCs. The clonotype originates from a man aged 25 to 40 in good health and CMV-seronegative. V gene TRBV4-1 combines with J gene TRBJ2-7; D gene unclear. The CDR3: CASSQVSDSYEQYF. The CDR3 coding sequence is TGCGCCAGCAGCCAAGTCAGCGACTCCTACGAGCAGTACTTC.